A single sample gave rise to the 27 T cell receptor beta chains below, sequenced in a study of cytomegalovirus exposure and HLA in healthy donors. PCR employed 60 Vbeta and 13 Jbeta primers. Produced via immunoSEQ multiplex PCR; TCRdb's table is partial and in-frame only. The table has tens of thousands of clones, 73% seen once. Source material: PBMCs. Receptors originate from a man between 18 and 35 years old in good health and CMV-seronegative.

This chain uses TRBV30 with TRBJ2-1, with 9 bases aligning to TRBD2. Germline V gene sequence: CDR1 GTSNPN, CDR2 SVGIG (reference sequence). The CDR3 length is 13 residues. V shed 0 bases, J shed 15 bases, and the junction held 9 bases outside the gene matches. This CDR3 reads CAWSVMAGGPGFF. The CDR3 nucleotides are TGTGCCTGGAGTGTAATGGCGGGAGGGCCGGGGTTCTTC.

This CDR3 reads CASSPVGGYNEQFF. Here the CDR3 DNA reads TGTGCCAGCAGCCCCGTGGGGGGCTACAATGAGCAGTTCTTC. This chain joins TRBV9 and TRBJ2-1, with D perhaps matching TRBD2 (6 bases). CDR3 size: 14 residues. The germline V gene has CDR1 SGDLS and CDR2 YYNGEE. V lost 4 bases and J lost 3, with 11 bases in between.

The CDR3 loop is CAWSVRGQRLAGNEQFF. The CDR3 nucleotides are TGTGCCTGGAGTGTACGTGGACAGCGTCTAGCCGGGAATGAGCAGTTCTTC. V is TRBV30 and J is TRBJ2-1, with D possibly matching TRBD1 (6 bases). The ends were cut back, 0 bases at V and 7 bases at J, with 22 bases in the middle. The CDR3 length is 17 residues. Germline lookup yields CDR1 GTSNPN and CDR2 SVGIG (reference sequence). The full variable domain, its missing parts supplied by reference TRBV30 and TRBJ2-1, is SQTIHQWPATLVQPVGSPLSLECTVEGTSNPNLYWYRQAAGRGLQLLFYSVGIGQISSEVPQNLSASRPQDRQFILSSKKLLLSDSGFYLCAWSVRGQRLAGNEQFFGPGTRLTVL.

The chain uses TRBV7-8 and TRBJ2-5; 7 bases line up with TRBD1. Germline V lookup: CDR1 SGHVS, CDR2 FQNEAQ. The V gene end was trimmed by 5 bases and the J gene end by 5 bases; junction bases not matched to a gene: 11. The CDR3 has 15 residues. The CDR3 DNA reads TGTGCCAGCAGCGGAAAGGGGGCCCAGCGGGAGACCCAGTACTTC. Translated: CASSGKGAQRETQYF.

This clone showed up just a few times. V and J are TRBV29-1 and TRBJ1-1; 8 positions match TRBD1. The germline V gene has CDR1 SQVTM and CDR2 ANQGSEA. The CDR3 contains 15 residues. The V gene end was trimmed by 6 bases and the J gene end by 5 bases; junction bases not matched to a gene: 14. The CDR3 sequence: CSVGGSGQGRTEAFF. Written as DNA, the CDR3 is TGCAGCGTCGGGGGATCTGGACAGGGCAGGACTGAAGCTTTCTTT.

This sequence joins TRBV7-7 and TRBJ2-2; no firm D call. V gave up 4 bases and J gave up 2 bases, with 8 bases separating them. CDR3 length: 14 residues. Looked up from germline, CDR1 is SSHAT and CDR2 is FNYEAQ (reference sequence). The CDR3 DNA reads TGTGCCAGCAGCTCCGCGTTAAACACCGGGGAGCTGTTTTTT. This gives the protein CASSSALNTGELFF.

This chain joins TRBV7-2 and TRBJ2-7; D is ambiguous. The CDR3 extends over 15 amino acids. V was trimmed by 3 bases and J by 1 base, leaving 13 bases between them. The germline gives CDR1 SGHTA, CDR2 FQGNSA. This CDR3 is CASSFEAVLSYEQYF. Written as DNA, the CDR3 is TGTGCCAGCAGCTTTGAGGCGGTCTTATCCTACGAGCAGTACTTC.

CDR3 nucleotide sequence: TGTGCCAGCAGCTTATGGCGGGAAGAGACCCAGTACTTC. Residues: CASSLWREETQYF. The chain recombines TRBV7-2 with TRBJ2-5, with D possibly being TRBD2 (5 bases). Trimming cost V 2 bases and J 3 bases, with 7 bases left between them. The CDR3 runs to 13 residues. Germline values: CDR1 SGHTA, CDR2 FQGNSA. The entire variable domain, with the rest obtained from reference TRBV7-2 and TRBJ2-5, is as follows: GAGVSQSPSNKVTEKGKDVELRCDPISGHTALYWYRQSLGQGLEFLIYFQGNSAPDKSGLPSDRFSAERTGGSVSTLTIQRTQQEDSAVYLCASSLWREETQYFGPGTRLLVL.

The rearrangement uses TRBV5-1 and TRBJ2-3; 10 nucleotides align to TRBD2. Germline loops: CDR1 SGHRS, CDR2 YFSETQ. The trim removed 4 bases at V and 2 bases at J, leaving 19 bases unmatched. This CDR3 has 20 residues. This CDR3 reads CASSHLLGAGGGEATDTQYF. As DNA, the CDR3 is TGCGCCAGCAGCCACCTTCTTGGAGCGGGAGGGGGTGAAGCCACAGATACGCAGTATTTT.

The chain uses TRBV2 and TRBJ1-6; 8 bases align to TRBD1. Germline V lookup: CDR1 SNHLY, CDR2 FYNNEI. This CDR3 has 14 amino acids. After removal of 6 bases from V and 9 bases from J, the junction contained 7 bases not matched to a gene. The CDR3 region has the DNA TGTGCCAGCAGGGACAGGGTATTGGTTTCACCCCTCCACTTT. Translation gives CASRDRVLVSPLHF.

The J gene is TRBJ2-7, the V gene TRBV10-3; tentative D call: TRBD1 (5 bases). Germline assignment: CDR1 ENHRY and CDR2 SYGVKD. Trimming stripped 4 bases from V and 4 bases from J, with 14 bases between. This CDR3 is 14 amino acids long. CDR3 amino acids: CAISGQPLPYEQYF. The CDR3 nucleotides read TGTGCCATCAGTGGACAGCCTCTTCCTTACGAGCAGTACTTC.

The chain joins TRBV11-2 to TRBJ2-1, with 7 nucleotides matching TRBD1. The CDR3 totals 16 residues. Germline V gene sequence: CDR1 SGHAT, CDR2 FQNNGV. The V gene end was trimmed by 4 bases and the J gene end by 8 bases; junction bases not matched to a gene: 14. The CDR3 DNA follows: TGTGCCAGCAGCTCCGTTGTCTGGGACAGTTATTATGAGCAGTTCTTC. Its protein product is CASSSVVWDSYYEQFF.

This clone was seen just once. The chain combines TRBV7-8 with TRBJ1-4; a weak D match, TRBD1 (6 bases). The germline gives CDR1 SGHVS, CDR2 FQNEAQ. The CDR3 is 15 amino acids. Trimming stripped 6 bases from V and 7 bases from J, with 18 bases between. The DNA for the CDR3 is TGTGCCAGCAGGACTACAGGGATTGGCACTGAAAAACTGTTTTTT. It is translated as CASRTTGIGTEKLFF.

This clone was observed a few times. This chain joins TRBV28 and TRBJ2-3; D is possibly TRBD1 (5 bases). Deletions cut 6 bases from V and 2 bases from J, with 6 bases between. Germline CDR1 reads MDHEN; CDR2 reads SYDVKM. CDR3 length: 12 residues. The CDR3 protein is CASRTATDTQYF. The CDR3 DNA is TGTGCCAGCAGGACAGCCACAGATACGCAGTATTTT. The full variable domain, in which reference TRBV28 and TRBJ2-3 provide the parts outside the CDR3, is DVKVTQSSRYLVKRTGEKVFLECVQDMDHENMFWYRQDPGLGLRLIYFSYDVKMKEKGDIPEGYSVSREKKERFSLILESASTNQTSMYLCASRTATDTQYFGPGTRLTVL.

The chain employs TRBV2 and TRBJ1-1; TRBD1 agrees at 8 bases. Germline assignment: CDR1 SNHLY and CDR2 FYNNEI. Germline trimming cut 4 bases from V and 1 base from J; bases unmatched to any gene: 11. CDR3 length: 17 residues. The DNA for the CDR3 is TGTGCCAGCAGTGGCATCCCCTTAGGGACAGGGAACACTGAAGCTTTCTTT. This encodes CASSGIPLGTGNTEAFF.

The rearrangement uses TRBV6-5 and TRBJ1-4; perhaps TRBD1 as D (5 bases). Germline CDR1 MNHEY, CDR2 SVGAGI. The CDR3 has 15 amino acids. V was trimmed by 6 bases and J by 8 bases, leaving 19 bases between them. The CDR3 protein is CASSLLVEAGEKLFF. For the CDR3, the DNA is TGTGCCAGCAGCTTACTGGTGGAAGCAGGGGAAAAACTGTTTTTT.

In this sample, this clone turned up once. V is TRBV28 and J is TRBJ2-1, with TRBD2 identical over 8 bases. The germline V gene encodes CDR1 MDHEN and CDR2 SYDVKM. V shed 3 bases, J shed 3 bases, and the junction held 1 base outside the gene matches. The CDR3 runs 14 residues. CDR3 sequence reads: CASSFSGNYNEQFF. The CDR3 DNA sequence: TGTGCCAGCAGTTTTAGCGGGAACTACAATGAGCAGTTCTTC.

The chain joins TRBV4-3 to TRBJ2-5; 7 bases agree with TRBD2. The CDR3 covers 15 residues. Trimming at V came to 1 base and at J to 2 bases, leaving 4 bases not matched to a gene. CDR1 and CDR2 (germline): LGHNA, YSLEER. The DNA for the CDR3 is TGCGCCAGCAGCCAAGGGGCGGGACTACAAGAGACCCAGTACTTC. This gives the protein CASSQGAGLQETQYF.

The V call is TRBV4-2, the J call TRBJ1-2; 9 bases match TRBD1. The CDR3 is 16 amino acids. Germline V gene data show CDR1 as LGHNA and CDR2 as YNFKEQ. Unmatched junction bases numbered 2, after V lost 0 bases and J lost 0 bases. CDR3 in DNA: TGTGCCAGCAGCCAAGAAGGGACAGGGCCTAACTATGGCTACACCTTC. The encoded protein is CASSQEGTGPNYGYTF.

The rearrangement joins TRBV29-1 to TRBJ2-1; 8 bases are shared with TRBD2. Germline assignment: CDR1 SQVTM and CDR2 ANQGSEA. V was clipped by 6 bases and J by 13 bases; unmatched bases: 8. This CDR3 is built from 11 residues. CDR3 region: CSVLTGTSQFF. The CDR3 coding sequence is TGCAGCGTCCTCACCGGGACTAGTCAGTTCTTC.

The chain couples TRBV28 to TRBJ1-2, with D possibly matching TRBD1 (6 bases). With 4 bases removed from V and 3 bases from J, the gap between germline ends came to 15 bases. CDR3 length equals 15 residues. In germline, CDR1 is MDHEN, CDR2 SYDVKM. This CDR3 reads CASSSPTGTYYGYTF. The CDR3 DNA follows: TGTGCCAGCAGTTCCCCGACCGGGACATACTATGGCTACACCTTC.

This chain links TRBV5-4 with TRBJ2-3; TRBD1 matches 10 bases. This CDR3 contains 16 residues. V shed 3 bases, J shed 4 bases, and the junction held 8 bases outside the gene matches. Germline-derived CDR1 and CDR2 are SGHNT and YYREEE (reference sequence). The CDR3 DNA reads as TGTGCCAGCAGCTCCGGGACAGGGGCCCTTGCAGATACGCAGTATTTT. It yields the protein CASSSGTGALADTQYF. The complete variable domain, with remaining parts taken from reference TRBV5-4 and TRBJ2-3, reads ETGVTQSPTHLIKTRGQQVTLRCSSQSGHNTVSWYQQALGQGPQFIFQYYREEENGRGNFPPRFSGLQFPNYSSELNVNALELDDSALYLCASSSGTGALADTQYFGPGTRLTVL.

The chain uses TRBV4-1 and TRBJ1-5; TRBD1 aligns across 11 bases. The germline V gene encodes CDR1 MGHRA and CDR2 YSYEKL. V was clipped by 4 bases and J by 3 bases; unmatched bases: 5. The CDR3 spans 16 residues. The DNA for the CDR3 is TGCGCCAGCAGCCCCCGGGACAGGGGGGCCAATCAGCCCCAGCATTTT. Translated: CASSPRDRGANQPQHF.

This clone was recorded a few times. The chain employs TRBV28 and TRBJ2-7; possible D gene TRBD1, 6 bases. Trimming stripped 4 bases from V and 3 bases from J, with 16 bases between. In germline, CDR1 is MDHEN, CDR2 SYDVKM. This CDR3 is built from 15 residues. The CDR3 loop is CASSSGQFDDYEQYF. In DNA form, the CDR3 reads TGTGCCAGCAGTTCCGGACAGTTCGATGACTACGAGCAGTACTTC. Drawing the rest from reference TRBV28 and TRBJ2-7, the complete variable domain is DVKVTQSSRYLVKRTGEKVFLECVQDMDHENMFWYRQDPGLGLRLIYFSYDVKMKEKGDIPEGYSVSREKKERFSLILESASTNQTSMYLCASSSGQFDDYEQYFGPGTRLTVT.

J is TRBJ2-3 and V is TRBV27, with 11 nucleotides matching TRBD1. Germline V gene lookup returns CDR1 MNHEY and CDR2 SMNVEV (reference sequence). J gave up 5 bases and V 9 bases, and 1 base lay outside the gene matches. The CDR3 is 12 residues long. As DNA, the CDR3 is TGTGCCAGTGGGACAGGGGGAGATACGCAGTATTTT. It yields the protein CASGTGGDTQYF.

The chain combines TRBV7-3 with TRBJ1-6, with D hard to call. Looked up from germline, CDR1 is SGHTA and CDR2 is FQGTGA. The V and J ends lost 5 bases and 9 bases respectively, with 11 bases between them. CDR3 size: 13 residues. CDR3 nucleotides: TGTGCCAGCAGCGGTTCGCCGGGTTCACCCCTCCACTTT. It yields the protein CASSGSPGSPLHF. Combining the CDR3 with reference TRBV7-3 and TRBJ1-6 gives the whole variable domain GAGVSQTPSNKVTEKGKYVELRCDPISGHTALYWYRQSLGQGPEFLIYFQGTGAADDSGLPNDRFFAVRPEGSVSTLKIQRTERGDSAVYLCASSGSPGSPLHFGNGTRLTVT.

The chain has TRBV10-3 and TRBJ1-4; no clear D. The CDR3 spans 14 residues. Germline CDR1 is ENHRY and CDR2 is SYGVKD. Trimming removed 0 bases from V and 4 bases from J, with 6 bases in between. The CDR3 reads CAISESGVNEKLFF. Written as DNA, the CDR3 is TGTGCCATCAGTGAGTCAGGAGTTAATGAAAAACTGTTTTTT.